Shown below are 14 T cell receptor beta chains from a single sample sequenced in a study of graft-versus-host responses after intestinal transplantation. What these receptors recognize is not known. Repertoires were generated with immunoSEQ multiplex PCR, while TCRdb's copy carries only in-frame clones and drops some. The sample lists about 130,000 clones, approximately 91% seen once, with 0.19% in the top ten. This material consisted of unstimulated CD4+ T cells sorted from spleen or lymph node cells, taken before intestinal transplant. Receptors originate from a human donor who received an intestinal transplant.

The chain joins TRBV5-6 to TRBJ2-7; 10 bases agree with TRBD1. The CDR3 is made up of 14 amino acids. CDR1 is SGHDT, CDR2 YYEEEE, per germline. V shed 0 bases, J shed 11 bases, and the junction held 8 bases outside the gene matches. DNA for the CDR3: TGTGCCAGCAGCTTGGGGCAGGGGACAGGGGTGGAGTACTTC. Encoded protein: CASSLGQGTGVEYF.

The gene calls are TRBV19 and TRBJ2-1; TRBD2 agrees at 7 bases. The germline V gene has CDR1 LNHDA and CDR2 SQIVND (reference sequence). The CDR3 is 15 amino acids. V shed 7 bases, J shed 4 bases, and the junction held 10 bases outside the gene matches. In nucleotides, the CDR3 is TGTGCCAGTACTCAGCGGGGACTCGAGTACAATGAGCAGTTCTTC. As protein: CASTQRGLEYNEQFF. The complete variable domain, with remaining parts taken from reference TRBV19 and TRBJ2-1, reads DGGITQSPKYLFRKEGQNVTLSCEQNLNHDAMYWYRQDPGQGLRLIYYSQIVNDFQKGDIAEGYSVSREKKESFPLTVTSAQKNPTAFYLCASTQRGLEYNEQFFGPGTRLTVL.

The V call is TRBV4-3, the J call TRBJ1-1; D not certain. V lost 2 bases to trimming and J lost 6 bases, with 16 bases between them. Per germline, CDR1 LGHNA and CDR2 YSLEER. This CDR3 spans 15 amino acids. The CDR3 here is CASSQSRTVRSEAFF. The CDR3 DNA reads TGCGCCAGCAGCCAATCCCGGACCGTTAGGTCTGAAGCTTTCTTT.

This chain uses TRBV11-2 with TRBJ2-7; 11 nucleotides line up with TRBD2. Losses at the gene ends were 2 bases for V and 5 bases for J; bases not matched to a gene: 11. Germline CDR1 and CDR2: SGHAT and FQNNGV. This CDR3 is 17 amino acids long. The CDR3 DNA reads as TGTGCCAGCAGCTTAAGGCTAGCGGGAGGTCCAGGCCACGAGCAGTACTTC. Protein sequence: CASSLRLAGGPGHEQYF.

V gene TRBV5-1 combines with J gene TRBJ2-3; D call uncertain. Germline loops: CDR1 SGHRS, CDR2 YFSETQ. This CDR3 has 14 residues. The V end was cut by 0 bases, the J end by 1 base, with 6 bases between. Here the CDR3 reads CASSLALGTDTQYF. CDR3 in DNA: TGCGCCAGCAGCTTGGCGCTCGGCACAGATACGCAGTATTTT.

The chain is built from TRBV5-1 and TRBJ2-5; D might be TRBD1 (6 bases). V dropped 4 bases and J dropped 1 base, with 11 bases sitting between them. The CDR3 contains 14 residues. Germline values: CDR1 SGHRS, CDR2 YFSETQ. As DNA, the CDR3 is TGCGCCAGCAGCCGGAGACAGGTCCAAGAGACCCAGTACTTC. Protein product: CASSRRQVQETQYF.

The chain recombines TRBV5-1 with TRBJ1-2; 8 bases are a match to TRBD1. J was trimmed by 7 bases and V by 0 bases; bases with no gene match: 2. This CDR3 has 13 residues. Germline V gives CDR1 SGHRS, CDR2 YFSETQ. The CDR3 loop is CASSLGQGFGYTF. Here the CDR3 DNA reads TGCGCCAGCAGCTTGGGACAGGGGTTTGGCTACACCTTC. The full variable domain, rest sourced from reference TRBV5-1 and TRBJ1-2, is KAGVTQTPRYLIKTRGQQVTLSCSPISGHRSVSWYQQTPGQGLQFLFEYFSETQRNKGNFPGRFSGRQFSNSRSEMNVSTLELGDSALYLCASSLGQGFGYTFGSGTRLTVV.

This chain links TRBV29-1 with TRBJ2-4, with TRBD2 matching 14 bases. V trimming: 6 bases; J trimming: 1 base; junction bases outside the gene matches: 8. The CDR3 loop spans 17 amino acids. In germline, CDR1 is SQVTM, CDR2 ANQGSEA. CDR3 nucleotide sequence: TGCAGCGTGTCGGGACTAGCGGGAGTAGGGGCCAAAAACATTCAGTACTTC. Its protein product is CSVSGLAGVGAKNIQYF.

The chain uses TRBV30 and TRBJ1-3; D call uncertain. The germline gives CDR1 GTSNPN, CDR2 SVGIG (reference sequence). The CDR3 contains 13 residues. V dropped 5 bases and J dropped 0 bases, with 8 bases sitting between them. The CDR3 spells CAWFHDSGNTIYF. DNA for the CDR3: TGTGCCTGGTTTCACGACTCTGGAAACACCATATATTTT.

V gene TRBV1 combines with J gene TRBJ2-7; TRBD2 is the table's D call and was not checked against the DNA. TRBV1 is annotated as a pseudogene. CDR3 length equals 16 residues. CDR3 bases: TGCACCAGCAGCCAAGATCTTAGCGGGATCTCCTACGAGCAGTACTTC. Its translation: CTSSQDLSGISYEQYF.

The chain has TRBV5-1 and TRBJ1-1, with TRBD1 matching 8 bases. This CDR3 has 16 amino acids. Trimming took 3 bases from V and 0 from J; bases not matched to a gene: 7. CDR1 SGHRS and CDR2 YFSETQ come from the germline V gene. The CDR3 sequence: CASSSTGAYMNTEAFF. In nucleotides, the CDR3 is TGCGCCAGCAGCTCGACAGGGGCTTATATGAACACTGAAGCTTTCTTT.

This clone was counted a few times. The chain uses TRBV28 and TRBJ1-1, with D uncertain. The CDR3 contains 12 residues. Germline assignment: CDR1 MDHEN and CDR2 SYDVKM. Trimming took off 3 bases at V and 4 bases at J, with 6 bases between the two ends. DNA for the CDR3: TGTGCCAGCAGTTTCGGGAGCACTGAAGCTTTCTTT. Protein sequence: CASSFGSTEAFF.

The chain is built from TRBV7-9 and TRBJ2-1; a weak D match, TRBD2 (5 bases). The germline CDR1 and CDR2 sequences are SEHNR and FQNEAQ (reference sequence). This CDR3 spans 12 amino acids. Trimming removed 5 bases from V and 6 bases from J, with 8 bases in between. The CDR3 loop reads CASSAAGNEQFF. CDR3 DNA: TGTGCCAGCAGCGCTGCGGGCAATGAGCAGTTCTTC.

The V and J genes are TRBV4-1 and TRBJ2-4; tentative D call: TRBD1 (5 bases). The germline V gene has CDR1 MGHRA and CDR2 YSYEKL. The CDR3 is made up of 13 amino acids. V lost 3 bases to trimming and J lost 9 bases, with 12 bases between them. The CDR3 loop is CASSQDGAGIQYF. CDR3 in DNA: TGCGCCAGCAGCCAGGATGGGGCCGGCATTCAGTACTTC.